This entry describes one T cell receptor beta chain. No cognate antigen has been identified for it. No much larger clone is present one base from it, and per-base qualities are unavailable. Participants in the prospective study were aged roughly 18 to 89 years, lived in 24 United States geographic areas, and enrolled through a virtual design. To assign participants to cohorts, the prospective study relied on clinical history that participants themselves reported in a screening survey and a study questionnaire. Recovered participants in ImmuneRACE Cohort 3 were defined by two consecutive negative NP/OP PCR tests, clearance by a healthcare professional, or resolution of symptoms. Each participant in the prospective study had whole blood, serum and a nasopharyngeal or oropharyngeal swab collected by mobile phlebotomists. Prospective study participants could optionally give additional blood draws and questionnaires over an approximately two-month period. Blood samples from the prospective study were shipped frozen or at room temperature prior to DNA extraction.

The source of the sample is a study of blood T cell repertoires in COVID-19 (dated by TCRdb to about 2020). Turning to the overall study: Samples from collaborators originated in the United States, Italy and Spain and spanned both the acute and convalescent phases of COVID-19. The prospective study material was composed of cDNA or gDNA derived from T cells, B-cell-depleted T cells, or PBMCs. Subjects who had been exposed to COVID-19, were actively infected with it, or had recovered from it provided the deeply sampled blood TCRbeta repertoires that made up the dataset. The repertoires were made available in a free public database intended to serve as a resource for research on the immune response to SARS-CoV-2. The samples were drawn from the first 160 participants of the ongoing ImmuneRACE study and from 950 to 1,500 subjects provided by 6 global collaborators. The sample metadata nearly always contained a de-identified subject ID, COVID-19 status, age in years and sex. Where HLA class I and class II types were available, the types were taken from metadata supplied by the sample provider, not from assay-based typing.

Study-level results and caveats: Clinical and demographic metadata were provided uncurated, with the amount varying by source and participant.

The immunoSEQ Assay, a bias-controlled multiplex PCR, was used to amplify TCRbeta CDR3 regions from genomic DNA. Per the original workflow: Within the assay, amplification of reference gene primers was used to estimate how many nucleated cells each sample contained. Sequence reads were collapsed and filtered to measure the absolute abundance of every unique TCRbeta CDR3 rearrangement. For each sample, productive Simpson clonality was calculated as the square root of Simpson's diversity index over productive rearrangements. The immuneACCESS repertoire file appears here via TCRdb, limited to in-frame rearrangements. These files lack a portion of the clones; in checked studies, under half of the deficit traces to unresolved V genes, and the cause of the others is not known. The V and J calls and clone size come from that table; D and trimming were worked out from the DNA. The sample table contains a few hundred thousand clones; only one count was recorded for roughly nine tenths of them. Clones ranked in the top ten supply 5.5% to 7% of the sample.

The clonotype originates from a woman aged 40 to 50 who had recovered from COVID-19. Sequencing was carried out using PBMCs or T cells enriched from blood (not recorded which).

Read as DNA, the sequence is TGTGCCTGGAGGGACAGGGGGCAGTACGAGCAGTACTTC. This is translated as CAWRDRGQYEQYF. The chain links TRBV30 with TRBJ2-7; 11 bases in the middle match TRBD1. The CDR3 measures 13 amino acids from cysteine to phenylalanine. Only the CDR3 DNA is retained, 39 bases long and in frame from the first base. The germline V and J ends show losses of 3 bases and 4 bases respectively, and no gene match explains 2 bases of the junction. Taken from the germline V gene (reference sequence), the CDR1 and CDR2 loops are GTSNPN and SVGIG.